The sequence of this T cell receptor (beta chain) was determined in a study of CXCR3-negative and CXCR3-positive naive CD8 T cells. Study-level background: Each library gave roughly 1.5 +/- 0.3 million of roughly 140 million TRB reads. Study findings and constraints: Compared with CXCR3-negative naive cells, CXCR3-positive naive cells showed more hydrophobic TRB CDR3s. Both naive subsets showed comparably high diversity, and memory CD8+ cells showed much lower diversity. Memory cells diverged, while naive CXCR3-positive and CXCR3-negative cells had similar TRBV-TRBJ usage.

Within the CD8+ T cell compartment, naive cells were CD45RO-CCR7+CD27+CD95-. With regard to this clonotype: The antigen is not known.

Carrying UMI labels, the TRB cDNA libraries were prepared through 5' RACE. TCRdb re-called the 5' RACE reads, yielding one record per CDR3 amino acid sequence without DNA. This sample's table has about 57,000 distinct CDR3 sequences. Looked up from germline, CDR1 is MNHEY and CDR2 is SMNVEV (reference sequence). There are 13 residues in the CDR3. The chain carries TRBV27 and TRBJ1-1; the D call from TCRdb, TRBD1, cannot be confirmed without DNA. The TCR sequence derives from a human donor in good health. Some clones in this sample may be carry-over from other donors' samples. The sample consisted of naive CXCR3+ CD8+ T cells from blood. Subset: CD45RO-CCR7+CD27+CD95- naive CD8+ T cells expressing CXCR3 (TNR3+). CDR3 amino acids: CASQQGLDTEAFF.